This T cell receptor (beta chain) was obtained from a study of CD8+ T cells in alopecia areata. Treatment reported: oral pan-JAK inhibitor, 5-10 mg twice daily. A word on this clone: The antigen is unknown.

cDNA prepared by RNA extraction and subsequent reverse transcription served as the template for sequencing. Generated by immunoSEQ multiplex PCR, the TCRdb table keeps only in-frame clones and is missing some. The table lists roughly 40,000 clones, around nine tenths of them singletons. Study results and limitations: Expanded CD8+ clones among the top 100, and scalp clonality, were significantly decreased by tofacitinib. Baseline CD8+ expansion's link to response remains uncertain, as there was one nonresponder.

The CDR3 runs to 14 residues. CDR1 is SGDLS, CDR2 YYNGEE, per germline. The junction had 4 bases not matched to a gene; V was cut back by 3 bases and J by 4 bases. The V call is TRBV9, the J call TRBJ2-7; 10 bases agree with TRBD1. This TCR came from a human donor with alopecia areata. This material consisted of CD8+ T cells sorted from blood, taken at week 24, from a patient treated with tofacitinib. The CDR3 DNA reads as TGTGCCAGCAGCGACGGGACAGGGGCTTACGAGCAGTACTTC. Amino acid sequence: CASSDGTGAYEQYF.